This entry lists 13 T cell receptor beta chains sequenced from one sample in a study of blood T cell repertoires in COVID-19. TCRdb's copy holds only in-frame clones and misses some; the assay was immunoSEQ multiplex PCR. The top ten clones hold around 2% of a sample with about 130,000 clones, 90% to 95% of them seen once. Input material: peripheral blood. The receptors here all came from a man aged 50 to 60 with COVID-19, enrolled during active disease.

CDR3 DNA: TGTGCCAGCAGCTTGGCCGCAGGGGTTTATGGCTACACCTTC. Amino acid sequence: CASSLAAGVYGYTF. The chain is built from TRBV5-6 and TRBJ1-2, with a tentative D call TRBD1 (6 bases). V lost 0 bases to trimming and J lost 5 bases, with 11 bases between them. The germline V gene has CDR1 SGHDT and CDR2 YYEEEE. The length of the CDR3 is 14 residues.

This chain connects TRBV27 to TRBJ2-3; TRBD2 matches 14 bases. Germline CDR1 is MNHEY and CDR2 is SMNVEV (reference sequence). The CDR3 is 17 amino acids. V lost 6 bases to trimming and J lost 4 bases; unmatched junction nucleotides: 9. As DNA, the CDR3 is TGTGCCAGCAGACCGGGACTAGCGGGAGTCCGACCAGATACGCAGTATTTT. Protein product: CASRPGLAGVRPDTQYF.

The J gene is TRBJ2-7, the V gene TRBV19, with TRBD2 identical over 8 bases. The V gene's germline CDR1 is LNHDA and CDR2 SQIVND (reference sequence). This CDR3 region has 14 residues. After removal of 6 bases from V and 2 bases from J, the junction contained 6 bases not matched to a gene. In nucleotides, the CDR3 is TGTGCCAGTAGCGGGCTAGCGGGTGCCTACGAGCAGTACTTC. It codes for CASSGLAGAYEQYF.

The CDR3: CASSQEGGQGGQPQHF. The DNA for the CDR3 is TGTGCCAGCAGCCAAGAGGGAGGACAGGGAGGTCAGCCCCAGCATTTT. The chain employs TRBV3-1 (or the pseudogene TRBV3-2) and TRBJ1-5, with 8 bases aligning to TRBD1. The J segment lost 6 bases and the V segment lost 0 bases, leaving 7 bases of the junction unmatched. The CDR3 length is 16 residues. In germline, CDR1 is LGHDT, CDR2 YNNKEL (reference sequence).

V gene TRBV24-1 combines with J gene TRBJ2-1, with TRBD2 identical over 9 bases. Germline CDR1 and CDR2: KGHDR and SFDVKD. CDR3 size: 16 residues. Germline trimming cut 4 bases from V and 7 bases from J; bases unmatched to any gene: 10. CDR3 sequence (DNA): TGTGCCACCAGTGAAAAGGGACTAGCTCTTGGTAATGAGCAGTTCTTC. Amino acids: CATSEKGLALGNEQFF.

The rearrangement uses TRBV21-1 and TRBJ1-4. TRBV21-1 is a documented pseudogene. This CDR3 contains 16 residues. The CDR3 reads CASSKEYSRRGEKLFF. In DNA form, the CDR3 reads TGTGCCAGCAGCAAAGAGTATAGCCGGAGGGGTGAAAAACTGTTTTTT.

V usage is TRBV5-5 and J usage is TRBJ2-3, with 11 nucleotides matching TRBD2. CDR1 and CDR2 (germline): SGHKS, YYEKEE (reference sequence). The CDR3 sequence is 16 residues long. With V trimmed by 6 bases and J by 1 base, 7 bases remained unmatched. The CDR3 nucleotides are TGTGCCAGCATTAATAGCGGGAGGGAGGGCACAGATACGCAGTATTTT. Protein: CASINSGREGTDTQYF.

This chain joins TRBV7-2 and TRBJ2-7, with TRBD2 matching over 9 bases. V trimming: 2 bases; J trimming: 3 bases; junction bases outside the gene matches: 2. The CDR3 is 14 amino acids. Germline assignment: CDR1 SGHTA and CDR2 FQGNSA. CDR3 protein: CASSLQRGDYEQYF. DNA for the CDR3: TGTGCCAGCAGCTTACAGCGGGGGGACTACGAGCAGTACTTC.

The chain carries TRBV7-9 and TRBJ2-5; D unresolved. Between the trimmed V and J ends, which lost 5 bases and 1 base, there was a span of 11 bases. Per germline, CDR1 SEHNR and CDR2 FQNEAQ (reference sequence). CDR3 length equals 14 residues. The CDR3 bases are TGTGCCAGCAGCCCCCGTAACTCCCAAGAGACCCAGTACTTC. Encoded protein: CASSPRNSQETQYF.

The gene calls are TRBV29-1 and TRBJ2-1, with 12 bases lining up with TRBD2. The CDR3 runs to 13 residues. J was trimmed by 7 bases and V by 4 bases; bases with no gene match: 2. Germline lookup yields CDR1 SQVTM and CDR2 ANQGSEA. CDR3 nucleotides: TGCAGCGTTGCCGGGACTAGCGGGAATGAGCAGTTCTTC. Protein: CSVAGTSGNEQFF.

The chain carries TRBV28 and TRBJ2-7; no definite D call. V lost 3 bases and J 2 bases, leaving 5 bases between the germline ends. Looked up from germline, CDR1 is MDHEN and CDR2 is SYDVKM. The CDR3 consists of 12 residues. In nucleotides, the CDR3 is TGTGCCAGCAGTTTGTCCACCTACGAGCAGTACTTC. It specifies CASSLSTYEQYF. The variable domain in full, with the rest retrieved from reference TRBV28 and TRBJ2-7, is DVKVTQSSRYLVKRTGEKVFLECVQDMDHENMFWYRQDPGLGLRLIYFSYDVKMKEKGDIPEGYSVSREKKERFSLILESASTNQTSMYLCASSLSTYEQYFGPGTRLTVT.

The chain employs TRBV29-1 and TRBJ2-5; possible D gene TRBD2, 5 bases. The CDR3 length is 12 residues. V was cut by 7 bases and J by 5 bases, with 14 bases left in between. The germline CDR1 and CDR2 sequences are SQVTM and ANQGSEA. Written as DNA, the CDR3 is TGCAGCGCGTGGACCGGCGGGGAGACCCAGTACTTC. Amino acid sequence: CSAWTGGETQYF.

The chain carries TRBV9 and TRBJ2-2; 9 nucleotides match TRBD2. V was clipped by 3 bases and J by 8 bases; unmatched bases: 5. The CDR3 spans 14 residues. CDR1 SGDLS and CDR2 YYNGEE come from the germline V gene. In nucleotides, the CDR3 is TGTGCCAGCAGCGGAACTAGCGGGCCAGGGGAGCTGTTTTTT. It yields the protein CASSGTSGPGELFF.